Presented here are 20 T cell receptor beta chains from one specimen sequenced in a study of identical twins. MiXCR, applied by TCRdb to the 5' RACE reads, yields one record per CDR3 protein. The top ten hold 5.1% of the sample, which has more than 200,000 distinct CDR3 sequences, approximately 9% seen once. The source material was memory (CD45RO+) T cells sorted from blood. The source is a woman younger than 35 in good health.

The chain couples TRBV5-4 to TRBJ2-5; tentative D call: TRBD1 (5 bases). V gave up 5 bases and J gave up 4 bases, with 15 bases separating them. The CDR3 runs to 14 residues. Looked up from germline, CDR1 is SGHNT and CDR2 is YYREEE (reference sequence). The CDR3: CASRSAGWGETQYF. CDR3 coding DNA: TGTGCCAGCAGATCTGCAGGGTGGGGAGAGACCCAGTACTTC.

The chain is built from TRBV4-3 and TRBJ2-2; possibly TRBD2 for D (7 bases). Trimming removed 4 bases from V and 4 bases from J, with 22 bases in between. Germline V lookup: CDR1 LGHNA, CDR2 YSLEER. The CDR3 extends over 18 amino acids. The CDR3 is CASSPDERGGAGTGELFF. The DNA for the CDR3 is TGCGCCAGCAGCCCTGACGAGAGGGGGGGCGCGGGCACCGGGGAGCTGTTTTTT.

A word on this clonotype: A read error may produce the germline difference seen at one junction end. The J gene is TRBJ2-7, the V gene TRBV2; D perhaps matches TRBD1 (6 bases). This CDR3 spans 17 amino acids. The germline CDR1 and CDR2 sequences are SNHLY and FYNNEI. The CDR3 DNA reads TGTGCCAGCGGTGATGGTAGTTTTGGACAGAGGACCTACGAGCAGTACTTC. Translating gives CASGDGSFGQRTYEQYF.

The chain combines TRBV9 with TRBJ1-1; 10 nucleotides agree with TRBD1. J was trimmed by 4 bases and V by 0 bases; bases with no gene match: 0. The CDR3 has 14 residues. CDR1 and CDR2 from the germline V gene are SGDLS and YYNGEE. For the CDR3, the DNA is TGTGCCAGCAGCGTAGGACAGGGGGCCACTGAAGCTTTCTTT. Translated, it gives CASSVGQGATEAFF.

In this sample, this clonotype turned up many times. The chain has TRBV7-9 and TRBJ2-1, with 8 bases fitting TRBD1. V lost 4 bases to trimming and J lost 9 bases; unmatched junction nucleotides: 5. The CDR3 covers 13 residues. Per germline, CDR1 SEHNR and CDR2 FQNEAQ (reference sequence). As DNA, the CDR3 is TGTGCCAGCAGCTGGACAGGGCTCGGTGAGCAGTTCTTC. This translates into CASSWTGLGEQFF.

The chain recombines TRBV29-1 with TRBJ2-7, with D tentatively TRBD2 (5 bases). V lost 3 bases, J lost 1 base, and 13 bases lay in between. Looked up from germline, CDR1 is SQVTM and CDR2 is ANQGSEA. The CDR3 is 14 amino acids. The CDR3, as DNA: TGCAGCGTTGAGGCGGGCACCACATCCTACGAGCAGTACTTC. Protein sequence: CSVEAGTTSYEQYF.

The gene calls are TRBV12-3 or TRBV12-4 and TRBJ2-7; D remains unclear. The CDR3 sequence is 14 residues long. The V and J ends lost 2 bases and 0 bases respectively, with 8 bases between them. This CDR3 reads CASSLFPLSYEQYF. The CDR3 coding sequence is TGTGCCAGCAGTTTATTCCCTCTCTCCTACGAGCAGTACTTC.

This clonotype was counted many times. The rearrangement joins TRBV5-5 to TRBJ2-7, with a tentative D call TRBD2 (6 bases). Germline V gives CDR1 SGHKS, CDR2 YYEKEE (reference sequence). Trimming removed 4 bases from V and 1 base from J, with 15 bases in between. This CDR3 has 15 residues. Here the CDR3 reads CASSPWGAGSYEQYF. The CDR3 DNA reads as TGTGCCAGCAGCCCTTGGGGAGCGGGTTCCTACGAGCAGTACTTC.

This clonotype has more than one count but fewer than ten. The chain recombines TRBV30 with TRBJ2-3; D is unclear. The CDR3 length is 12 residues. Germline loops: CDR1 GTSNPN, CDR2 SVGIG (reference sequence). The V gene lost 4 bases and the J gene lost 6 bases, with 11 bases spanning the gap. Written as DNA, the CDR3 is TGTGCCTGGAAAAGCCTGACGGATACGCAGTATTTT. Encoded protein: CAWKSLTDTQYF.

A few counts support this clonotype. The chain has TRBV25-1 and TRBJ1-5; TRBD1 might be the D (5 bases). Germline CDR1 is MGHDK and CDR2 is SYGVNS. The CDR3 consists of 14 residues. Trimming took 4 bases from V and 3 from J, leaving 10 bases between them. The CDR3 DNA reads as TGTGCCAGCAGTGCCGGGGACCACAATCAGCCCCAGCATTTT. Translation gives CASSAGDHNQPQHF.

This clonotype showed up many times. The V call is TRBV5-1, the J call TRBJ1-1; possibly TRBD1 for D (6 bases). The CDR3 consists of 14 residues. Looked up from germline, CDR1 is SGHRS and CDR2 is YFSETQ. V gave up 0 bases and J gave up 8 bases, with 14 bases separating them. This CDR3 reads CASSLVGSGEEAFF. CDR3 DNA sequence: TGCGCCAGCAGCTTGGTGGGTTCAGGGGAGGAAGCTTTCTTT.

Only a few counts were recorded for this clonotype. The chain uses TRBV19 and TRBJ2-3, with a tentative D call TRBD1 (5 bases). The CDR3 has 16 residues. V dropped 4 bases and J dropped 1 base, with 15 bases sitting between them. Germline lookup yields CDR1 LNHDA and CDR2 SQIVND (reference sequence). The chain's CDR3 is CASSNISDTRTDTQYF. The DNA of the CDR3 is TGTGCCAGTAGTAATATTTCGGACACCCGCACAGATACGCAGTATTTT.

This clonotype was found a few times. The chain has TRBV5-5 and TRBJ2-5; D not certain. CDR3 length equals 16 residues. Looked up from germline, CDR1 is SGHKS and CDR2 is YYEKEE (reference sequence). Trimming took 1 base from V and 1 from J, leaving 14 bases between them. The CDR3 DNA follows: TGTGCCAGCAGCTTGTTCGGCCCCGACCGCCAAGAGACCCAGTACTTC. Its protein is CASSLFGPDRQETQYF.

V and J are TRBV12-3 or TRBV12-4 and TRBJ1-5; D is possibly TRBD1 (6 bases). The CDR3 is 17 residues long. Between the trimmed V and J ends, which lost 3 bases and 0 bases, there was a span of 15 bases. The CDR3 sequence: CASSFRIRQDSNQPQHF. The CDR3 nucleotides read TGTGCCAGCAGTTTCCGGATACGACAGGATAGCAATCAGCCCCAGCATTTT.

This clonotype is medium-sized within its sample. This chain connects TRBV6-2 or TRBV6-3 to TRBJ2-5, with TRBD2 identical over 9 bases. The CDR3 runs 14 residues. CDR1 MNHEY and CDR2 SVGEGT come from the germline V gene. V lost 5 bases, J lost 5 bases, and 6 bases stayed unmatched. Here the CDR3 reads CASSPGTSSETQYF. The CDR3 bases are TGTGCCAGCAGTCCAGGGACTAGCAGCGAGACCCAGTACTTC.

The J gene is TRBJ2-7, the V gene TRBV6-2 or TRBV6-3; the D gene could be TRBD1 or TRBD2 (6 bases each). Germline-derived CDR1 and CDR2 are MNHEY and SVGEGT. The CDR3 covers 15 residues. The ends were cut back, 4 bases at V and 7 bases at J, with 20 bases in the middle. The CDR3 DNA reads TGTGCCAGCAGTTCTATCGGGGGCCAGGCGTGGGAGCAGTACTTC. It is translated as CASSSIGGQAWEQYF.

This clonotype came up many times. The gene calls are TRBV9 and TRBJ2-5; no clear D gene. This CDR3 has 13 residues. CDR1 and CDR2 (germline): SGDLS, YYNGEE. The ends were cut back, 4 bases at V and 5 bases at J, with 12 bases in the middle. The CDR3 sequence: CASSPHLRETQYF. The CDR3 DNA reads TGTGCCAGCAGCCCACATCTAAGGGAGACCCAGTACTTC.

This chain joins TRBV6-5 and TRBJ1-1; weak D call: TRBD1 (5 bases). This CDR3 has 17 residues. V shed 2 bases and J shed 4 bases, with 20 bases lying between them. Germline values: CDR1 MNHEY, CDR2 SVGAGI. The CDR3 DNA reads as TGTGCCAGCAGTTACGGGGCACAGTTGGGGCTCGGCACTGAAGCTTTCTTT. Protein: CASSYGAQLGLGTEAFF.

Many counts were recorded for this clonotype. The CDR3 nucleotides are TGTGCCAGCAGCGTTGGACCGGTTGAAAAACTGTTTTTT. It specifies CASSVGPVEKLFF. The rearrangement joins TRBV9 to TRBJ1-4; D gene uncertain. V was shortened by 2 bases and J by 7 bases, with 9 bases between the two germline ends. The CDR3 extends over 13 amino acids. Germline CDR1 SGDLS, CDR2 YYNGEE.

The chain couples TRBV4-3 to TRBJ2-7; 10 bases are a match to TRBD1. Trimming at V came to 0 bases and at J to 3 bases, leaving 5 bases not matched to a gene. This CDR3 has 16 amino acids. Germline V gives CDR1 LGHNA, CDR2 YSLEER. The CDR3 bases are TGCGCCAGCAGCCAAGACGGGACAGGGGTCTACTACGAGCAGTACTTC. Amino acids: CASSQDGTGVYYEQYF.